Sequencing of this T cell receptor (beta chain) was carried out in a study of vaccination and CD4 T cells after COVID-19. Study-wide context: Cells received overlapping spike peptides from SARS-CoV-2, HCoV-NL63, HCoV-OC43 and HCoV-229E as stimulation.

Sequencing of cultured CD4+ T cell DNA used the Oncomine TCR Beta short-read assay. TCRdb passed the PCR reads through MiXCR, listing each CDR3 protein once. The sample includes over 14,000 distinct CDR3 sequences, approximately 30% of them seen just once. Indicated treatment: approximately 10-day PBMC culture with coronavirus spike peptide pools or control peptides (ViraFEST assay). ViraFEST used peptide pools to expand antigen-specific T cells before TCR sequencing. A note on this clonotype: Its target is unknown.

Germline V gene data show CDR1 as MNHNS and CDR2 as SASEGT. The CDR3 spans 14 residues. Trimming pared 6 bases from V and 3 bases from J, leaving 14 bases between. Study-wide results and limits: For SARS-CoV-2-reactive clonotypes, the median went from 21 to 38, a nonsignificant increase.

This clonotype was obtained from a human donor who had recovered from COVID-19. The chain couples TRBV6-1 to TRBJ1-2, with TRBD1 as a possible D gene (5 bases). The sample consisted of CD4+ T cells from blood, cultured in vitro, taken after SARS-CoV-2 vaccination. The DNA for the CDR3 is TGTGCCAGCAGGAGCGGGACGGTGGACTATGGCTACACCTTC. Translated, it gives CASRSGTVDYGYTF.